These 30 T cell receptor beta chains were sequenced from one sample in a study of response to subunit inactivated influenza vaccine. TCRdb analysed the RT-PCR reads with MiXCR anew, one entry per CDR3 protein. Of 530,000 or so distinct CDR3 sequences detected, 25% appear once; the ten largest clones hold approximately 1.9%. This sample comprised CD4+ T cells sorted from PBMCs, obtained 4 to 6 days after vaccination. The source of these receptors is a man aged 45-65 years who received an inactivated influenza vaccine.

This clonotype was seen more than once but under ten times. This chain joins TRBV5-1 and TRBJ1-1; D uncertain. The germline V gene encodes CDR1 SGHRS and CDR2 YFSETQ. The CDR3 loop spans 13 amino acids. The V end lost 4 bases, the J end lost 5 bases, and 12 bases lay between the germline ends. Here the CDR3 reads CASSPLERTEAFF. As DNA, the CDR3 is TGCGCCAGCAGCCCATTGGAAAGGACTGAAGCTTTCTTT.

This clonotype appeared a few times. The gene calls are TRBV24-1 and TRBJ2-2; 7 nucleotides agree with TRBD1. The CDR3 contains 14 residues. Germline CDR1 KGHDR, CDR2 SFDVKD. V lost 8 bases to trimming and J lost 5 bases; unmatched junction nucleotides: 7. The DNA for the CDR3 is TGTGCCACCACCGACAGGGTTGGAACCGGGGAGCTGTTTTTT. Protein sequence: CATTDRVGTGELFF.

This clonotype was observed at least ten times. V gene TRBV5-1 combines with J gene TRBJ2-1; possible D gene TRBD2, 5 bases. This CDR3 has 14 residues. Trimming pared 0 bases from V and 12 bases from J, leaving 16 bases between. Germline loops: CDR1 SGHRS, CDR2 YFSETQ. The CDR3, as DNA: TGCGCCAGCAGCTTGGGGGGAGATATGTACGTGCAGTTCTTC. This gives the protein CASSLGGDMYVQFF.

A few counts support this clonotype. The CDR3 loop is CSAREREQYF. In nucleotides, the CDR3 is TGCAGTGCTAGAGAACGTGAGCAGTACTTC. The chain recombines TRBV20-1 with TRBJ2-7; D uncertain. The germline V and J ends were trimmed by 0 bases and 7 bases, with 4 bases remaining between them. In germline, CDR1 is DFQATT, CDR2 SNEGSKA (reference sequence). The CDR3 is 10 amino acids.

The chain links TRBV19 to TRBJ2-1; a weak D match, TRBD1 (5 bases). Germline V CDR1 and CDR2: LNHDA, SQIVND (reference sequence). CDR3 length: 14 residues. Trimming pared 10 bases from V and 1 base from J, leaving 14 bases between. CDR3 amino acids: CATVASGSYNEQFF. In nucleotides, the CDR3 is TGTGCCACCGTAGCCTCAGGGTCCTACAATGAGCAGTTCTTC. Full variable domain (rest looked up from reference TRBV19 and TRBJ2-1): DGGITQSPKYLFRKEGQNVTLSCEQNLNHDAMYWYRQDPGQGLRLIYYSQIVNDFQKGDIAEGYSVSREKKESFPLTVTSAQKNPTAFYLCATVASGSYNEQFFGPGTRLTVL.

J is TRBJ2-2 and V is TRBV12-3 or TRBV12-4; 10 nucleotides match TRBD2. The V segment lost 8 bases and the J segment 1 base; nucleotides outside the gene matches: 7. The length of the CDR3 is 16 residues. The CDR3 sequence is CASDKRTSGNTGELFF. DNA of the CDR3: TGTGCCAGCGACAAAAGGACTAGCGGGAACACCGGGGAGCTGTTTTTT.

V gene TRBV5-6 combines with J gene TRBJ2-1, with unresolved D. The V gene's germline CDR1 is SGHDT and CDR2 YYEEEE. This CDR3 has 16 residues. Between the trimmed V and J ends, which lost 4 bases and 2 bases, there was a span of 16 bases. The DNA of the CDR3 is TGTGCCAGCAGCATTCTGGTGACCGAGGCCTACAATGAGCAGTTCTTC. This sequence encodes CASSILVTEAYNEQFF.

The J gene is TRBJ2-1, the V gene TRBV5-5; D uncertain. The V gene's germline CDR1 is SGHKS and CDR2 YYEKEE (reference sequence). V was clipped by 5 bases and J by 5 bases, with 11 bases between them. CDR3 length equals 13 residues. DNA of the CDR3: TGTGCCAGCAGATTAATGCACGACAATGAGCAGTTCTTC. This sequence encodes CASRLMHDNEQFF.

This clonotype was detected a few times. The chain carries TRBV20-1 and TRBJ1-2; 7 nucleotides agree with TRBD1. Trimming cost V 7 bases and J 4 bases; bases outside gene matches: 18. This CDR3 is built from 16 residues. Germline loops: CDR1 DFQATT, CDR2 SNEGSKA (reference sequence). CDR3 protein: CSDLGTVQSPGYGYTF. CDR3 coding DNA: TGCAGTGATCTCGGGACAGTACAGTCTCCTGGCTATGGCTACACCTTC.

This clonotype was counted a few times. The V gene is TRBV3-1, the J gene TRBJ1-6; the D is unclear. Trimming took off 4 bases at V and 10 bases at J, with 11 bases between the two ends. Germline values: CDR1 LGHDT, CDR2 YNNKEL (reference sequence). The CDR3 has 13 residues. CDR3 region: CASSPAQDSPLHF. CDR3 coding DNA: TGTGCCAGCAGCCCAGCCCAGGACTCACCCCTCCACTTT.

The chain recombines TRBV3-1 with TRBJ2-2, with a weak D call TRBD2 (7 bases). Looked up from germline, CDR1 is LGHDT and CDR2 is YNNKEL (reference sequence). This CDR3 has 17 residues. The ends were cut back, 1 base at V and 0 bases at J, with 12 bases in the middle. CDR3 nucleotide sequence: TGTGCCAGCAGCCAAGTCGGCGGGGGCCCGAACACCGGGGAGCTGTTTTTT. This codes for CASSQVGGGPNTGELFF.

This clonotype was seen a few times. This sequence joins TRBV7-8 and TRBJ2-7, with 7 bases that match TRBD1. V gave up 2 bases and J gave up 2 bases; unmatched junction bases: 9. Per the germline V gene, CDR1 is SGHVS and CDR2 is FQNEAQ. The CDR3 is 16 residues long. The CDR3 DNA follows: TGTGCCAGCAGCTTAAACCCGGGACAGAGAGCCTACGAGCAGTACTTC. It specifies CASSLNPGQRAYEQYF.

DNA of the CDR3: TGTGCCAGCAGCTTCCAGGGAGATAGCAATCAGCCCCAGCATTTT. This gives the protein CASSFQGDSNQPQHF. V is TRBV7-2 and J is TRBJ1-5; tentative D call: TRBD1 (5 bases). The CDR3 covers 15 residues. The V and J ends lost 3 bases and 0 bases respectively, with 9 bases between them. From germline, CDR1 is SGHTA and CDR2 FQGNSA.

V is TRBV4-1 and J is TRBJ2-5, with 10 bases fitting TRBD2. The CDR3 covers 18 residues. Germline trimming cut 4 bases from V and 2 bases from J; bases unmatched to any gene: 13. CDR1 and CDR2 (germline): MGHRA, YSYEKL. Written as DNA, the CDR3 is TGCGCCAGCAGCCTAAATAGCGGGGGGCCTTCCTATCAAGAGACCCAGTACTTC. The encoded protein is CASSLNSGGPSYQETQYF.

V and J are TRBV5-1 and TRBJ2-7; TRBD2 is a possible D gene (6 bases). The CDR3 runs 13 residues. CDR1 is SGHRS and CDR2 is YFSETQ in the germline V gene. The V gene lost 1 base and the J gene lost 5 bases, with 10 bases spanning the gap. In DNA form, the CDR3 reads TGCGCCAGCAGCTTGTCGGGGGAACACGAGCAGTACTTC. Amino acid sequence: CASSLSGEHEQYF.

V gene TRBV28 combines with J gene TRBJ1-1; D gene ambiguous. The V and J ends lost 7 bases and 7 bases respectively, with 13 bases between them. This CDR3 contains 12 residues. CDR1 and CDR2 (germline): MDHEN, SYDVKM. In DNA, the CDR3 is TGTGCCAGCACCCCGTCCCGGGGTGAAGCTTTCTTT. Translated: CASTPSRGEAFF.

The chain has TRBV12-3 or TRBV12-4 and TRBJ1-1; D might be TRBD1 (5 bases). Trimming stripped 2 bases from V and 1 base from J, with 11 bases between. This CDR3 has 15 amino acids. CDR3 region: CASSLWGRGNTEAFF. CDR3 sequence (DNA): TGTGCCAGCAGTTTATGGGGGAGAGGGAACACTGAAGCTTTCTTT.

This clonotype was found a few times. The chain uses TRBV5-1 and TRBJ2-5; no clear D gene. V lost 0 bases and J lost 7, with 13 bases in between. The CDR3 is made up of 14 amino acids. Per the germline V gene, CDR1 is SGHRS and CDR2 is YFSETQ. The CDR3 region is CASSLGQFLSTQYF. The CDR3 DNA follows: TGCGCCAGCAGCTTGGGTCAGTTTCTATCGACCCAGTACTTC.

The CDR3 sequence is CASSPDSKDTQYF. DNA of the CDR3: TGCGCCAGCAGCCCGGACAGCAAGGATACGCAGTATTTT. V and J are TRBV5-1 and TRBJ2-3; a weak D match, TRBD1 (6 bases). Germline loops: CDR1 SGHRS, CDR2 YFSETQ. Trimming left V 4 bases short and J 6 bases short, with 12 bases between. This CDR3 contains 13 residues.

The genes are TRBV4-3 and TRBJ1-6, with a possible D match to TRBD1 (5 bases). The V gene's germline CDR1 is LGHNA and CDR2 YSLEER. CDR3 size: 14 residues. The V end lost 0 bases, the J end lost 14 bases, and 14 bases lay between the germline ends. The CDR3 protein is CASSQDATGGALHF. The CDR3 bases are TGCGCCAGCAGCCAAGACGCCACGGGAGGGGCCCTCCACTTT.

The chain is built from TRBV10-3 and TRBJ1-1, with TRBD1 as a possible D gene (6 bases). Trimming pared 5 bases from V and 1 base from J, leaving 11 bases between. This CDR3 comprises 14 residues. Per germline, CDR1 ENHRY and CDR2 SYGVKD. The CDR3 loop reads CAISPDRTNTEAFF. CDR3 nucleotide sequence: TGTGCCATCAGTCCTGACAGGACGAACACTGAAGCTTTCTTT.

The chain has TRBV7-2 and TRBJ2-7; D not resolved. Trimming took off 1 base at V and 5 bases at J, with 12 bases between the two ends. CDR3 length: 14 amino acids. Germline V gene lookup returns CDR1 SGHTA and CDR2 FQGNSA. As DNA, the CDR3 is TGTGCCAGCAGCTTAGAGAGCCTGGCCCACGAGCAGTACTTC. Encoded protein: CASSLESLAHEQYF.

This chain joins TRBV5-1 and TRBJ2-1, with 11 bases that match TRBD2. The CDR3 extends over 20 amino acids. Germline-derived CDR1 and CDR2 are SGHRS and YFSETQ. J gave up 0 bases and V 1 base, and 12 bases lay outside the gene matches. DNA of the CDR3: TGCGCCAGCAGCTTGACGATAAGTACTAGCGGGAGACCCTCCTACAATGAGCAGTTCTTC. It yields the protein CASSLTISTSGRPSYNEQFF. The whole variable domain, remainder taken from reference TRBV5-1 and TRBJ2-1, is KAGVTQTPRYLIKTRGQQVTLSCSPISGHRSVSWYQQTPGQGLQFLFEYFSETQRNKGNFPGRFSGRQFSNSRSEMNVSTLELGDSALYLCASSLTISTSGRPSYNEQFFGPGTRLTVL.

The V and J genes are TRBV20-1 and TRBJ2-3, with no clear D. Trimming took 6 bases from V and 0 from J, leaving 19 bases between them. Per the germline V gene, CDR1 is DFQATT and CDR2 is SNEGSKA (reference sequence). The CDR3 consists of 16 residues. The CDR3 loop reads CSAIRSGAESTDTQYF. The CDR3 DNA reads as TGCAGTGCAATCCGTAGTGGCGCGGAGAGCACAGATACGCAGTATTTT.

Note on this clonotype: At one boundary the junction diverges from the germline segment, which might be a read error. The chain combines TRBV11-3 with TRBJ2-3; 12 bases are a match to TRBD2. The CDR3 is made up of 15 amino acids. Germline V CDR1 and CDR2: SGHNT, YENEEA. The chain's CDR3 is CASSLEGLAGDTQYF. In DNA, the CDR3 is TGTGCCAGCAGCCTAGAGGGACTAGCGGGAGATACGCAGTATTTT.

This clonotype appeared a few times. DNA for the CDR3: TGCAGTGCTCCGACTAGCGGATTATACAATGAGCAGTTCTTC. Translated, it gives CSAPTSGLYNEQFF. V gene TRBV20-1 combines with J gene TRBJ2-1, with 9 bases that match TRBD2. The CDR3 loop spans 14 amino acids. The trim removed 5 bases at V and 4 bases at J, leaving 6 bases unmatched. Germline-derived CDR1 and CDR2 are DFQATT and SNEGSKA (reference sequence).

V gene TRBV29-1 combines with J gene TRBJ1-1, with D tentatively TRBD1 (6 bases). This CDR3 is built from 12 residues. Trimming stripped 7 bases from V and 8 bases from J, with 17 bases between. Germline values: CDR1 SQVTM, CDR2 ANQGSEA. Written as DNA, the CDR3 is TGCAGCGCGACATCATCCGGGACAGAAGCTTTCTTT. Translating gives CSATSSGTEAFF.

This clonotype was found a few times. The J gene is TRBJ2-1, the V gene TRBV12-3 or TRBV12-4; the match to TRBD2 covers 12 bases. V was clipped by 7 bases and J by 5 bases; unmatched bases: 6. The CDR3 totals 15 residues. This chain's CDR3 is CASKTGLAGHNEQFF. The CDR3 bases are TGTGCCAGCAAGACGGGACTAGCGGGCCACAATGAGCAGTTCTTC.

The V gene is TRBV12-3 or TRBV12-4, the J gene TRBJ2-1; no clear D. This CDR3 is built from 13 residues. Trimming cost V 8 bases and J 8 bases, with 16 bases left between them. CDR3 sequence (DNA): TGTGCCAGCCTTCAGACTTCTGGTGATGAGCAGTTCTTC. Translated, it gives CASLQTSGDEQFF.

V and J are TRBV4-3 and TRBJ2-7, with D perhaps matching TRBD1 or TRBD2 (5 bases each). Trimming pared 1 base from V and 3 bases from J, leaving 10 bases between. Germline lookup yields CDR1 LGHNA and CDR2 YSLEER. This CDR3 comprises 14 residues. The DNA for the CDR3 is TGCGCCAGCAGCCAAGCTGAGGGGATCTACGAGCAGTACTTC. Encoded protein: CASSQAEGIYEQYF.